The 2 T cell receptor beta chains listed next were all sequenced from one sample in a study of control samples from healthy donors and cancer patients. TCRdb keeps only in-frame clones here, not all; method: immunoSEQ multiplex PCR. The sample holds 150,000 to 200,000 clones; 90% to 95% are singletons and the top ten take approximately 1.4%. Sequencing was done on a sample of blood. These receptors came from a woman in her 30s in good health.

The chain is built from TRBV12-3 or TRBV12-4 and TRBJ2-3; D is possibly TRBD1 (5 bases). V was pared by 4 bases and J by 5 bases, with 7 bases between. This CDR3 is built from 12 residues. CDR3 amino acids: CASSSQGDTQYF. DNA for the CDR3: TGTGCCAGCAGTTCGCAGGGAGATACGCAGTATTTT.

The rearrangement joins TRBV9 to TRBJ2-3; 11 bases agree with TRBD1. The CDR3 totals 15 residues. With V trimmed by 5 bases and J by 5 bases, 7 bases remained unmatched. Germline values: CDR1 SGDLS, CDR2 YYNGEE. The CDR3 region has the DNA TGTGCCAGCAGACTGGGACAGGGGGATGGAGATACGCAGTATTTT. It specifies CASRLGQGDGDTQYF.